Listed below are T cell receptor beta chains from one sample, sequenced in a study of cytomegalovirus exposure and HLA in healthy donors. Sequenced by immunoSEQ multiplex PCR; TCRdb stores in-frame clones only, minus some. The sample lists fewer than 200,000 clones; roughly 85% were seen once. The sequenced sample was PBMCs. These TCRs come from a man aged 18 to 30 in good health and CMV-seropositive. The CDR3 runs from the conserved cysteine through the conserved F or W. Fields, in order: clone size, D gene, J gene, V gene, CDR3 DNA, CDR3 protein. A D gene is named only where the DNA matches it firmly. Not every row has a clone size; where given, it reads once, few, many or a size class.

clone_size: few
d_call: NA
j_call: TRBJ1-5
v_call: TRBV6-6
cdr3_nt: TGTGCCACCTCTAGGTCTACCCATCAGCCCCAGCATTTT
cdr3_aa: CATSRSTHQPQHF

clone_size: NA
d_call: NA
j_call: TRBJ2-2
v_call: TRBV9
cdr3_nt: TGTGCCAGCAGCGTAGGCAGATACACCGGGGAGCTGTTTTTT
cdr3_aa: CASSVGRYTGELFF

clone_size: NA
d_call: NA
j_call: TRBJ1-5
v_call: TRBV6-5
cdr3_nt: TGTGCCAGCAGTACAGGGTTTAATCAGCCCCAGCATTTT
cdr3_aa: CASSTGFNQPQHF

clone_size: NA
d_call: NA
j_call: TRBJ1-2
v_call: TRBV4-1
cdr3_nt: TGCGCCAGCAGCCAAGGCGAGACTCCCTACTATGGCTACACCTTC
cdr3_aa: CASSQGETPYYGYTF

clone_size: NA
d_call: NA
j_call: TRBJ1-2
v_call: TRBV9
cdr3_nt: TGTGCCAGCAGCGTAGCCCCGAGCATTGATACTCTTGGTGGCTACACCTTC
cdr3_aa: CASSVAPSIDTLGGYTF

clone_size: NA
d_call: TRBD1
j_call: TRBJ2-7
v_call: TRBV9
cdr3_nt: TGTGCCAGCAGCGTAGGTTGGACAGGAGCCTACGAGCAGTACTTC
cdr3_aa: CASSVGWTGAYEQYF

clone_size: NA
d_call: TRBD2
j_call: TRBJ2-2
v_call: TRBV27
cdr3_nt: TGTGCCAGCAGTTCCGCCTTCGGACTAGCGGGAGGCGCGAACACCGGGGAGCTGTTTTTT
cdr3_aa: CASSSAFGLAGGANTGELFF

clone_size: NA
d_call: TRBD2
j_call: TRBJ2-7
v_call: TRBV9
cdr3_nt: TGTGCCAGCAGCGTAAAGAGCGGGAGTACCTACGAGCAGTACTTC
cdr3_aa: CASSVKSGSTYEQYF

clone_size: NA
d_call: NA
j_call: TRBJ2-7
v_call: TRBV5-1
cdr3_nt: TGCGCCAGCAGTCGGACCAGGGAGGTAGGCTACGAGCAGTACTTC
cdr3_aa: CASSRTREVGYEQYF

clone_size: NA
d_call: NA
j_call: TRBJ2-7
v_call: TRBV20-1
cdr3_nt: TGCAGTGCTAGAGGCGGATACGAGCAGTACTTC
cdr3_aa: CSARGGYEQYF

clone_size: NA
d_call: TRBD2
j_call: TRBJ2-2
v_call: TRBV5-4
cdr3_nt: TGTGCCAGCAGCCATCCTCGCGGGGGTCAAACCGGGGAGCTGTTTTTT
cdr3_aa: CASSHPRGGQTGELFF

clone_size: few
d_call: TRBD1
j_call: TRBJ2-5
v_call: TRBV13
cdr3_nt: TGTGCCAGCAGCATCGACAGGGAAGAGACCCAGTACTTC
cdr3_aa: CASSIDREETQYF

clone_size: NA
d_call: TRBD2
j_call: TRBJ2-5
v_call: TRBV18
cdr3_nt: TGTGCCAGCTCGCTAGGACTAGCGGGAAAGGGGCAAGAGACCCAGTACTTC
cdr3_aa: CASSLGLAGKGQETQYF

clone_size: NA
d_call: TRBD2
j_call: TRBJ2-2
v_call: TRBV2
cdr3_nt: TGTGCCAGCCGGAGACTAGCGGCAAGTACCGGGGAGCTGTTTTTT
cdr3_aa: CASRRLAASTGELFF

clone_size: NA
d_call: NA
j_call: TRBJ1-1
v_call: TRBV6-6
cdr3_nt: TGTGCCAGCAGTTACTCGTCTTCCACTGAAGCTTTCTTT
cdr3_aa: CASSYSSSTEAFF

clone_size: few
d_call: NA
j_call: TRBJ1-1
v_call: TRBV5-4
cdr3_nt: TGTGCCAGCAGCTTGGATTCAGGGTTAACTGAAGCTTTCTTT
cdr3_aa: CASSLDSGLTEAFF

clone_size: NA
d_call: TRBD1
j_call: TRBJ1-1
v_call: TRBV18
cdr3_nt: TGTGCCAGCTCACCGGTGTGGACAGGGGGCGCGGAGGGCACTGAAGCTTTCTTT
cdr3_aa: CASSPVWTGGAEGTEAFF

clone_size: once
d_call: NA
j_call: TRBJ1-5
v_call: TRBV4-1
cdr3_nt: TGCGCCAGCAGCCAAGATCCAAGGCAGACTTATAGCAATCAGCCCCAGCATTTT
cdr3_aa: CASSQDPRQTYSNQPQHF

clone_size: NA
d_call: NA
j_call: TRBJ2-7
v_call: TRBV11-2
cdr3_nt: TGTGCCAGCAGCTTATACAGGTCCTACGAGCAGTACTTC
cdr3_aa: CASSLYRSYEQYF

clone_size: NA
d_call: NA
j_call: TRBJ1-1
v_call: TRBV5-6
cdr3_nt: TGTGCCAGCAGGGGGGGATTTGGATTGCTGAACACTGAAGCTTTCTTT
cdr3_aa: CASRGGFGLLNTEAFF

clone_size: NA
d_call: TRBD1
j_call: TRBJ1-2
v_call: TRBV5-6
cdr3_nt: TGTGCCAGCAGTCGGGACAGGGAGTCTGGCTACACCTTC
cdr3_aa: CASSRDRESGYTF

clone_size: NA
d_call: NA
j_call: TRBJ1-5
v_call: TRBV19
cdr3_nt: TGTGCCAGTAGGGGGATGGGAGAACAGCCCCAGCATTTT
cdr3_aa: CASRGMGEQPQHF